The 5 T cell receptor beta chains reported below all come from one sample, sequenced in a study of T cell repertoires in cytomegalovirus infection. TCRdb independently ran MiXCR on the reads; one entry per CDR3 protein. The top ten clones hold more than 8.5% of a sample with approximately 490,000 distinct CDR3 sequences, roughly 12% of them seen once. The material sequenced was PBMCs. The source is a human donor in good health (CMV status not recorded). Some clones in this sample may be carry-over from other donors' samples.

The V call is TRBV5-1, the J call TRBJ1-1; maybe TRBD1 (5 bases). The CDR3 totals 16 residues. Trimming stripped 0 bases from V and 0 bases from J, with 12 bases between. Germline V gives CDR1 SGHRS, CDR2 YFSETQ. The CDR3, as DNA: TGCGCCAGCAGCTTGGAAGCGACAGCCATGAACACTGAAGCTTTCTTT. This codes for CASSLEATAMNTEAFF. The full variable domain, its missing parts supplied by reference TRBV5-1 and TRBJ1-1, is KAGVTQTPRYLIKTRGQQVTLSCSPISGHRSVSWYQQTPGQGLQFLFEYFSETQRNKGNFPGRFSGRQFSNSRSEMNVSTLELGDSALYLCASSLEATAMNTEAFFGQGTRLTVV.

This clonotype occurred many times. The chain combines TRBV12-3 or TRBV12-4 with TRBJ1-2; D not resolved. Between the trimmed V and J ends, which lost 6 bases and 8 bases, there was a span of 13 bases. The CDR3 length is 12 residues. The CDR3 DNA reads TGTGCCAGCAGCCCCGACCCGACGGGCTACACCTTC. This gives the protein CASSPDPTGYTF.

This clonotype has at least ten counts. V is TRBV7-6 and J is TRBJ1-1; D is perhaps TRBD1 (5 bases). CDR3 length: 14 residues. Germline CDR1 reads SGHVS; CDR2 reads FNYEAQ. The ends were cut back, 5 bases at V and 0 bases at J, with 10 bases in the middle. DNA for the CDR3: TGTGCCAGCAGCCTGATGACAGTGAACACTGAAGCTTTCTTT. It specifies CASSLMTVNTEAFF.

In its sample, this clonotype was seen once. A read error may produce the germline difference seen at one junction end. The chain's CDR3 is CSHSARAPGGYVYTF. Written as DNA, the CDR3 is TGCAGCCACTCCGCCAGGGCGCCGGGGGGCTATGTCTACACCTTC. The chain couples TRBV20-1 to TRBJ1-2; D may be TRBD1 (6 bases). In germline, CDR1 is DFQATT, CDR2 SNEGSKA (reference sequence). This CDR3 region has 15 residues.

At least ten counts were recorded for this clonotype. The chain employs TRBV6-1 and TRBJ1-5; D perhaps matches TRBD1 (5 bases). Germline V gene data show CDR1 as MNHNS and CDR2 as SASEGT. The CDR3 length is 15 residues. V gave up 6 bases and J gave up 6 bases, with 18 bases separating them. The CDR3 DNA reads TGTGCCAGCAGGCCACCGGACGGGAGGGGTCAGCCCCAGCATTTT. This translates into CASRPPDGRGQPQHF.